The 17 T cell receptor beta chains below all came from one sample that was sequenced in a study of blood T cell repertoires in COVID-19. The method was immunoSEQ multiplex PCR; TCRdb's version includes in-frame clones alone and lacks a portion of them. The table lists fewer than 50,000 clones, just under 70% of them singletons. Sequencing was performed on peripheral blood. These receptors were taken from a man older than 75 with acute or convalescent COVID-19.

The gene calls are TRBV11-2 and TRBJ2-7; 9 positions match TRBD1. CDR3 size: 14 residues. CDR1 and CDR2 from the germline V gene are SGHAT and FQNNGV. J gave up 3 bases and V 5 bases, and 5 bases lay outside the gene matches. CDR3 sequence (DNA): TGTGCCAGCAGCGCCTACAGGGGGCTCTACGAGCAGTACTTC. Its protein is CASSAYRGLYEQYF.

The chain links TRBV4-1 to TRBJ2-6, with D perhaps TRBD2 (6 bases). V was shortened by 2 bases and J by 8 bases, with 25 bases between the two germline ends. In germline, CDR1 is MGHRA, CDR2 YSYEKL. There are 19 residues in the CDR3. CDR3 residues: CASSQRLGLLSPTTNVLTF. CDR3 nucleotide sequence: TGCGCCAGCAGCCAACGATTGGGACTCCTATCGCCGACCACCAACGTCCTGACTTTC.

Here the CDR3 DNA reads TGTGCTAGTGGTTTGGGGGACAGGGGCTGGGATGGCTACACCTTC. Its translation: CASGLGDRGWDGYTF. The chain carries TRBV12-5 and TRBJ1-2, with TRBD1 matching over 10 bases. V was clipped by 1 base and J by 6 bases; unmatched bases: 5. Germline loops: CDR1 LGHNT, CDR2 FRNRAP. The CDR3 spans 15 residues.

J is TRBJ1-5 and V is TRBV21-1. TRBV21-1 is recorded as a pseudogene. The length of the CDR3 is 14 residues. The CDR3 bases are TGTGCCAGCAGCAAAGGCAGGGAGGGTCAGCCCCAGCATTTT. Translated, it gives CASSKGREGQPQHF.

V and J are TRBV5-1 and TRBJ1-1; the match to TRBD1 covers 7 bases. Germline assignment: CDR1 SGHRS and CDR2 YFSETQ. V lost 3 bases to trimming and J lost 1 base; unmatched junction nucleotides: 12. The CDR3 sequence is 17 residues long. CDR3 amino acids: CASSSGTETVTNTEAFF. The CDR3, as DNA: TGCGCCAGCAGCTCGGGGACAGAAACAGTAACGAACACTGAAGCTTTCTTT.

The J gene is TRBJ2-3, the V gene TRBV6-2 or TRBV6-3, with D perhaps TRBD2 (5 bases). Between the trimmed V and J ends, which lost 4 bases and 7 bases, there was a span of 15 bases. Germline loops: CDR1 MNHEY, CDR2 SVGEGT. CDR3 length equals 14 residues. DNA for the CDR3: TGTGCCAGCAGTTCCGGACTGGGGTTCTATACGCAGTATTTT. This encodes CASSSGLGFYTQYF.

This clone was observed a few times. The chain uses TRBV27 and TRBJ1-2; 9 positions agree with TRBD1. The trim removed 4 bases at V and 5 bases at J, leaving 5 bases unmatched. This CDR3 spans 14 amino acids. Looked up from germline, CDR1 is MNHEY and CDR2 is SMNVEV (reference sequence). Written as DNA, the CDR3 is TGTGCCAGCAGTTACTCGGGACAGGGTTATGGCTACACCTTC. Its protein is CASSYSGQGYGYTF.

The gene calls are TRBV5-8 and TRBJ1-4, with 10 positions matching TRBD1. The CDR3 has 14 amino acids. The V and J ends lost 4 bases and 10 bases, in that order; junction bases with no gene match: 7. Germline values: CDR1 SGHTS, CDR2 YDEGEE. The CDR3 loop is CASSPRDRGLKLFF. DNA of the CDR3: TGTGCCAGCAGCCCCCGGGACAGGGGACTAAAACTGTTTTTT.

The rearrangement links TRBV7-3 to TRBJ2-2; TRBD1 aligns across 8 bases. Trimming removed 3 bases from V and 0 bases from J; junction bases left unmatched: 6. The CDR3 length is 17 residues. In germline, CDR1 is SGHTA, CDR2 FQGTGA. CDR3 nucleotides: TGTGCCAGCAGCTTCGGACAGGGAGGTCCGAACACCGGGGAGCTGTTTTTT. It codes for CASSFGQGGPNTGELFF.

This clone occurred once. The chain employs TRBV9 and TRBJ2-2, with D unclear. Trimming removed 0 bases at V and 3 bases at J, with 9 bases between. CDR1 and CDR2 from the germline V gene are SGDLS and YYNGEE. This CDR3 region has 15 residues. Here the CDR3 DNA reads TGTGCCAGCAGCGTAGGTGTTTCAGACACCGGGGAGCTGTTTTTT. As protein: CASSVGVSDTGELFF.

This clone was found a few times. The V call is TRBV6-2 or TRBV6-3, the J call TRBJ1-2, with 12 bases fitting TRBD1. Germline V gives CDR1 MNHEY, CDR2 SVGEGT. Unmatched junction bases numbered 10, after V lost 6 bases and J lost 2 bases. The CDR3 is made up of 17 amino acids. This CDR3 reads CASSPPGQGAANYGYTF. In DNA, the CDR3 is TGTGCCAGCAGCCCACCGGGACAGGGGGCGGCCAACTATGGCTACACCTTC.

The sample holds one count of this clone. This chain connects TRBV3-1 (or the pseudogene TRBV3-2) to TRBJ2-2; 9 nucleotides match TRBD2. Germline V gene lookup returns CDR1 LGHDT and CDR2 YNNKEL (reference sequence). Trimming removed 1 base from V and 7 bases from J; junction bases left unmatched: 10. CDR3 length: 17 residues. The CDR3 DNA is TGTGCCAGCAGCCAAGGACTCGGACTAGCGTCCCACGGGGAGCTGTTTTTT. Its protein product is CASSQGLGLASHGELFF.

The chain is built from TRBV6-5 and TRBJ2-2; 7 nucleotides agree with TRBD1. V lost 6 bases and J lost 5; bases outside the gene matches: 9. The CDR3 spans 15 residues. Germline values: CDR1 MNHEY, CDR2 SVGAGI. The CDR3 DNA sequence: TGTGCCAGCAGAGTCACAGGGGTGGGGACCGGGGAGCTGTTTTTT. Protein sequence: CASRVTGVGTGELFF.

The rearrangement links TRBV2 to TRBJ1-2; 9 bases align to TRBD1. The J segment lost 4 bases and the V segment lost 10 bases, leaving 7 bases of the junction unmatched. This CDR3 has 13 residues. Germline CDR1 reads SNHLY; CDR2 reads FYNNEI. This CDR3 is CANAQGAIYGYTF. CDR3 sequence (DNA): TGTGCCAACGCACAGGGGGCGATCTATGGCTACACCTTC.

The genes are TRBV11-2 and TRBJ2-1, with 10 bases lining up with TRBD1. From germline, CDR1 is SGHAT and CDR2 FQNNGV. V was pared by 3 bases and J by 4 bases, with 12 bases of the junction left unmatched. The CDR3 runs to 18 residues. The CDR3 is CASSLTGGATFDYNEQFF. CDR3 in DNA: TGTGCCAGCAGCTTGACAGGGGGCGCAACTTTTGATTACAATGAGCAGTTCTTC.

V usage is TRBV29-1 and J usage is TRBJ1-2; 7 bases map to TRBD1. The CDR3 runs 13 residues. Germline V lookup: CDR1 SQVTM, CDR2 ANQGSEA. With 3 bases clipped from V and 8 bases from J, the junction kept 9 bases outside the gene matches. DNA of the CDR3: TGCAGCGTTGATACAGGGGAAGTTCAGGGCTACACCTTC. Translated: CSVDTGEVQGYTF.

This chain links TRBV5-4 with TRBJ1-3, with TRBD1 as a possible D gene (6 bases). V dropped 1 base and J dropped 3 bases, with 14 bases sitting between them. Germline V lookup: CDR1 SGHNT, CDR2 YYREEE (reference sequence). The CDR3 is 16 amino acids. In nucleotides, the CDR3 is TGTGCCAGCAGCTTGAGCTTTGGGGGCCGTGGAAACACCATATATTTT. As protein: CASSLSFGGRGNTIYF.